These 5 T cell receptor beta chains were sequenced from one sample in a study of shared clonotypes between healthy human individuals. Profiled with immunoSEQ multiplex PCR; TCRdb holds only in-frame clones, not every one. Among around 500,000 clones, roughly 77% were seen once, and the ten largest hold around 14%. The sequencing input was PBMCs. The receptors here all came from a woman aged 40 to 55 in good health. Some clones in this sample may be carry-over from other donors' samples.

The chain couples TRBV30 to TRBJ1-1; weak D call: TRBD1 (5 bases). With 3 bases removed from V and 0 bases from J, the gap between germline ends came to 11 bases. CDR3 size: 14 residues. CDR1 and CDR2 (germline): GTSNPN, SVGIG (reference sequence). CDR3 residues: CAWSMGEMNTEAFF. CDR3 bases: TGTGCCTGGAGCATGGGGGAGATGAACACTGAAGCTTTCTTT.

The CDR3 region is CASSNMYRDRYNEQFF. The DNA of the CDR3 is TGTGCCAGCAGTAATATGTATCGAGACAGATACAATGAGCAGTTCTTC. The V gene is TRBV2, the J gene TRBJ2-1; tentatively, D is TRBD1 (5 bases). The CDR3 consists of 16 residues. Between the trimmed V and J ends, which lost 5 bases and 4 bases, there was a span of 18 bases. Germline CDR1 SNHLY, CDR2 FYNNEI.

The chain uses TRBV18 and TRBJ2-1; 12 bases align to TRBD2. There are 16 residues in the CDR3. V gave up 6 bases and J gave up 6 bases; unmatched junction bases: 9. From germline, CDR1 is KGHSH and CDR2 LQKENI. CDR3 in DNA: TGTGCCAGCTCTCGTCCTAGCGGGAGGGTAACCAATGAGCAGTTCTTC. Translated, it gives CASSRPSGRVTNEQFF.

For this clone: With only one base between it and a far larger clone, this is likely a read error. The chain recombines TRBV15 with TRBJ2-7, with 9 bases fitting TRBD1. The CDR3 is 14 amino acids. The germline gives CDR1 LNHNV, CDR2 YYDKDF (reference sequence). CDR3 amino acids: CATSSGTGTYEQCF. In DNA form, the CDR3 reads TGTGCCACCAGCAGCGGGACAGGGACCTACGAGCAGTGCTTC.

The chain couples TRBV14 to TRBJ2-2, with 7 nucleotides matching TRBD2. The V gene's germline CDR1 is SGHDN and CDR2 FVKESK. This CDR3 region has 14 residues. With 4 bases clipped from V and 6 bases from J, the junction kept 5 bases outside the gene matches. CDR3 in DNA: TGTGCCAGCAGCCGCCTCCGGGGGGCCGGGGAGCTGTTTTTT. Residues: CASSRLRGAGELFF.